One sample yielded the 24 T cell receptor beta chains listed below, sequenced in a study of patients and donors after allogeneic stem cell transplantation. Each CDR3 protein is one row after TCRdb ran MiXCR on the RT-PCR reads. The sample contains roughly 41,000 distinct CDR3 sequences, 25% to 35% of which appear only once. The sequenced material came from blood, either unsorted or a sorted T cell fraction (not recorded which). Source of these receptors: a human donor who was either an allogeneic HSCT recipient or a stem cell or donor lymphocyte infusion donor (not recorded which). It is not recorded whose cells these are; they may come from a transplant donor.

At least ten counts were recorded for this clonotype. J is TRBJ1-2 and V is TRBV12-3 or TRBV12-4, with D tentatively TRBD1 (6 bases). V dropped 3 bases and J dropped 1 base, with 24 bases sitting between them. The CDR3 spans 19 residues. The DNA of the CDR3 is TGTGCCAGCAGTTTTATTCGGGGCAGGGGCCTCCCTCTTAACTATGGCTACACCTTC. It codes for CASSFIRGRGLPLNYGYTF.

The chain uses TRBV28 and TRBJ2-4; D is perhaps TRBD2 (6 bases). CDR1 is MDHEN and CDR2 is SYDVKM in the germline V gene. The V end lost 6 bases, the J end lost 0 bases, and 15 bases lay between the germline ends. The CDR3 is made up of 16 amino acids. The CDR3 coding sequence is TGTGCCAGCAGGCGAACTGGAGGGATAGCCAAAAACATTCAGTACTTC. Residues: CASRRTGGIAKNIQYF.

Here the CDR3 reads CASSFSRETQYF. DNA of the CDR3: TGCGCCAGCAGCTTTTCCCGAGAGACCCAGTACTTC. The V call is TRBV5-1, the J call TRBJ2-5, with unresolved D. The CDR3 is 12 amino acids. Trimming removed 2 bases at V and 4 bases at J, with 6 bases between. Germline lookup yields CDR1 SGHRS and CDR2 YFSETQ.

In its sample, this clonotype was seen many times. The CDR3 DNA follows: TGTGCCATCAGTGAGTTTGGATCACCCCTCCACTTT. This gives the protein CAISEFGSPLHF. The genes are TRBV10-3 and TRBJ1-6; D not certain. The germline gives CDR1 ENHRY, CDR2 SYGVKD. V gave up 1 base and J gave up 10 bases, with 5 bases separating them. The CDR3 extends over 12 amino acids.

The chain combines TRBV29-1 with TRBJ1-1; D call uncertain. This CDR3 comprises 14 residues. V shed 1 base and J shed 0 bases, with 9 bases lying between them. Per the germline V gene, CDR1 is SQVTM and CDR2 is ANQGSEA. CDR3: CSVEARIMNTEAFF. CDR3 coding DNA: TGCAGCGTTGAAGCCAGGATCATGAACACTGAAGCTTTCTTT.

This sequence joins TRBV2 and TRBJ2-5; TRBD2 is a possible D gene (5 bases). Germline V gene lookup returns CDR1 SNHLY and CDR2 FYNNEI. The CDR3 spans 12 residues. Trimming removed 8 bases from V and 4 bases from J, with 11 bases in between. The CDR3 reads CASPRARETQYF. The CDR3 bases are TGTGCCAGCCCGAGGGCCAGAGAGACCCAGTACTTC.

Only a few counts were recorded for this clonotype. The chain couples TRBV4-1 to TRBJ2-1; TRBD1 agrees at 8 bases. This CDR3 is 17 amino acids long. The V segment lost 0 bases and the J segment 2 bases; nucleotides outside the gene matches: 6. Germline CDR1 is MGHRA and CDR2 is YSYEKL. CDR3 sequence reads: CASSQERGTGTYNEQFF. CDR3 nucleotides: TGCGCCAGCAGCCAAGAGAGGGGGACAGGAACCTACAATGAGCAGTTCTTC.

This clonotype was seen a handful of times. CDR3 sequence reads: CASIPPPGGSYNEQFF. In DNA form, the CDR3 reads TGTGCCAGCATCCCGCCCCCGGGAGGCTCCTACAATGAGCAGTTCTTC. The J gene is TRBJ2-1, the V gene TRBV7-9, with TRBD2 identical over 7 bases. The CDR3 has 16 residues. Germline V gene sequence: CDR1 SEHNR, CDR2 FQNEAQ (reference sequence). Unmatched junction bases numbered 9, after V lost 7 bases and J lost 0 bases.

There are many counts of this clonotype. V and J are TRBV10-3 and TRBJ2-7, with D possibly being TRBD1 (6 bases). Per the germline V gene, CDR1 is ENHRY and CDR2 is SYGVKD. V lost 0 bases and J lost 10, with 16 bases in between. CDR3 length: 14 amino acids. The chain's CDR3 is CAISESPTGLIQYF. The DNA for the CDR3 is TGTGCCATCAGTGAGTCTCCGACAGGCCTAATACAGTACTTC.

This clonotype has ten or more counts. The CDR3 is CASSPAPGRNYGYTF. The CDR3 DNA sequence: TGTGCCAGCAGTCCCGCCCCAGGGCGAAACTATGGCTACACCTTC. The chain has TRBV12-3 or TRBV12-4 and TRBJ1-2; the D gene is possibly TRBD1 (5 bases). The CDR3 extends over 15 amino acids. V lost 5 bases and J lost 2, with 15 bases in between.

J is TRBJ1-4 and V is TRBV24-1; D not certain. V lost 7 bases to trimming and J lost 8 bases, with 10 bases between them. Germline assignment: CDR1 KGHDR and CDR2 SFDVKD. There are 12 residues in the CDR3. The CDR3 spells CATSKAGEKLFF. The CDR3, as DNA: TGTGCCACCAGCAAGGCCGGAGAAAAACTGTTTTTT.

This chain links TRBV12-3 or TRBV12-4 with TRBJ2-1; the D call may be TRBD1 or TRBD2 (5 bases each). Trimming shortened V by 4 bases and J by 8 bases, and 18 bases separated the two germline ends. The CDR3 is 15 residues long. For the CDR3, the DNA is TGTGCCAGCAGTTCCCCGGGACCGACAGCTGATGAGCAGTTCTTC. Translated, it gives CASSSPGPTADEQFF.

The chain combines TRBV5-5 with TRBJ2-7; 7 nucleotides agree with TRBD1. Germline values: CDR1 SGHKS, CDR2 YYEKEE (reference sequence). Unmatched junction bases numbered 5, after V lost 3 bases and J lost 5 bases. CDR3 size: 13 residues. In DNA form, the CDR3 reads TGTGCCAGCAGCTCCGGGACAGTCCACGAGCAGTACTTC. Translation gives CASSSGTVHEQYF.

This clonotype was found many times. The chain recombines TRBV7-2 with TRBJ2-2; a weak D match, TRBD2 (6 bases). CDR1 and CDR2 from the germline V gene are SGHTA and FQGNSA. CDR3 size: 13 residues. V lost 6 bases, J lost 8 bases, and 13 bases lay in between. The CDR3 reads CASSWDFRGELFF. The CDR3 nucleotides are TGTGCCAGCAGTTGGGACTTTCGGGGGGAGCTGTTTTTT.

This clonotype has a count of ten or more. CDR3 sequence (DNA): TGTGCCAGCAGTTACCGTGGGGGTCAGCCCCAGCATTTT. This gives the protein CASSYRGGQPQHF. The chain links TRBV6-5 to TRBJ1-5; D might be TRBD1 (5 bases). This CDR3 has 13 residues. Trimming removed 2 bases at V and 6 bases at J, with 8 bases between. Germline V gives CDR1 MNHEY, CDR2 SVGAGI.

This clonotype was observed a few times. This chain connects TRBV9 to TRBJ2-7; D is uncertain. The CDR3 consists of 16 residues. In germline, CDR1 is SGDLS, CDR2 YYNGEE. Trimming left V 3 bases short and J 6 bases short, with 22 bases between. The CDR3 region has the DNA TGTGCCAGCAGCGCCCACTCCCAGACCGAAATGGGCGAGCAGTACTTC. This encodes CASSAHSQTEMGEQYF.

This clonotype was picked up a small number of times. This chain links TRBV5-1 with TRBJ1-2; unclear D gene. The V end was cut by 3 bases, the J end by 0 bases, with 12 bases between. In germline, CDR1 is SGHRS, CDR2 YFSETQ. The CDR3 runs to 15 residues. The CDR3 sequence is CASSSKLGANYGYTF. Written as DNA, the CDR3 is TGCGCCAGCAGCTCCAAGCTAGGTGCTAACTATGGCTACACCTTC.

The rearrangement uses TRBV5-1 and TRBJ2-7, with unresolved D. Germline-derived CDR1 and CDR2 are SGHRS and YFSETQ. Trimming shortened V by 2 bases and J by 7 bases, and 7 bases separated the two germline ends. CDR3 length equals 11 residues. Written as DNA, the CDR3 is TGCGCCAGCAGCTTTTCGGGTGAGCAGTACTTC. Protein product: CASSFSGEQYF.

Only a few counts were recorded for this clonotype. The chain has TRBV2 and TRBJ1-4; weak D call: TRBD1 (5 bases). In germline, CDR1 is SNHLY, CDR2 FYNNEI. Trimming left V 2 bases short and J 0 bases short, with 16 bases between. The CDR3 is 18 residues long. Here the CDR3 DNA reads TGTGCCAGCAGTGAATTACAGAGGACAATAGCAACTAATGAAAAACTGTTTTTT. Amino acids: CASSELQRTIATNEKLFF.

The V call is TRBV2, the J call TRBJ1-2; D is undetermined. Trimming pared 7 bases from V and 8 bases from J, leaving 11 bases between. Per germline, CDR1 SNHLY and CDR2 FYNNEI. The CDR3 is made up of 11 amino acids. The CDR3 region is CASTSSRGYTF. CDR3 DNA sequence: TGTGCCAGCACTTCGTCGAGAGGCTACACCTTC.

The rearrangement links TRBV28 to TRBJ2-7, with D possibly TRBD1 on 6 matching bases. This CDR3 spans 15 amino acids. The germline V gene encodes CDR1 MDHEN and CDR2 SYDVKM. The ends were cut back, 5 bases at V and 2 bases at J, with 16 bases in the middle. CDR3 coding DNA: TGTGCCAGCAGTCTTACCTGGACAGCTACCTACGAGCAGTACTTC. Its protein product is CASSLTWTATYEQYF.

This clonotype was seen only a few times. The gene calls are TRBV12-3 or TRBV12-4 and TRBJ1-5, with D unclear. This CDR3 has 17 residues. Trimming shortened V by 1 base and J by 0 bases, and 13 bases separated the two germline ends. The CDR3 nucleotides are TGTGCCAGCAGTTTAGGGGTGTATACTTTTAGCAATCAGCCCCAGCATTTT. Translating gives CASSLGVYTFSNQPQHF.

This clonotype occurred a few times. This chain links TRBV20-1 with TRBJ1-2; TRBD1 is a possible D gene (5 bases). The CDR3 loop spans 12 amino acids. Germline V gene lookup returns CDR1 DFQATT and CDR2 SNEGSKA (reference sequence). V was trimmed by 6 bases and J by 3 bases, leaving 11 bases between them. The CDR3 DNA is TGCAGTGCCCGGGAAGGGGACTATGGCTACACCTTC. Encoded protein: CSAREGDYGYTF.

The chain is built from TRBV12-3 or TRBV12-4 and TRBJ2-3; tentatively, D is TRBD2 (6 bases). The CDR3 consists of 13 residues. Trimming shortened V by 6 bases and J by 5 bases, and 12 bases separated the two germline ends. The CDR3 is CASRRLGVDTQYF. CDR3 nucleotide sequence: TGTGCCAGCAGGAGACTAGGGGTAGATACGCAGTATTTT.